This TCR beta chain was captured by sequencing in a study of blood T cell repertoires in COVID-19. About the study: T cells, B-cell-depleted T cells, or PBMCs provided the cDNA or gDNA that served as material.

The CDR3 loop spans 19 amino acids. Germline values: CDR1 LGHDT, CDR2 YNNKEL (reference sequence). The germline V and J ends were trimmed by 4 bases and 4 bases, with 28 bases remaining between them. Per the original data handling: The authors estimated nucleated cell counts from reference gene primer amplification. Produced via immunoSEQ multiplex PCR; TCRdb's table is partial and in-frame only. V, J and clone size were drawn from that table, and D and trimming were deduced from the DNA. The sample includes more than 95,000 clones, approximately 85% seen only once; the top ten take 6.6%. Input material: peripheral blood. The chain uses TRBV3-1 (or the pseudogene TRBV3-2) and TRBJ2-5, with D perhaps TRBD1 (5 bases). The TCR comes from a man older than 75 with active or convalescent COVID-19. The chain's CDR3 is CASSRTAQIYRVGRETQYF. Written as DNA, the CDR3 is TGTGCCAGCAGCCGTACGGCCCAGATCTATCGGGTGGGGCGAGAGACCCAGTACTTC.